This section outlines one T cell receptor beta chain sequence together with its context. The CDR3 runs to 15 residues. The germline gives CDR1 DFQATT, CDR2 SNEGSKA (reference sequence). The ends lost 3 bases at V and 3 bases at J; junction bases unmatched: 10. Sequencing used immunoSEQ multiplex PCR; TCRdb keeps in-frame clones, though not all of them. The sample lists tens of thousands of clones, about 70% seen once, with around 64% in the top ten. The source of the sample is a study of blood T cell repertoires in COVID-19. About the research overall: COVID-19 samples from acute and convalescent phases originated in the United States, Italy and Spain.

Source material: peripheral blood. The TCR sequence derives from a man at least 80 years old with acute or convalescent COVID-19. V is TRBV20-1 and J is TRBJ1-1, with 7 bases that match TRBD1. CDR3 amino acids: CSASKGTVLDTEAFF. CDR3 coding DNA: TGCAGTGCTAGTAAGGGGACAGTCTTGGACACTGAAGCTTTCTTT.